This entry concerns a single TCR beta chain. The second PCR ran roughly 6 to 11 cycles with a sample-barcoded 5' primer and J-beta primers. TCRdb re-analysed the 5' RACE reads in MiXCR, keeping a single row per CDR3 protein. This table has approximately 850,000 distinct CDR3 sequences, nearly 60% appearing once. These data belong to a study of blood T cells in healthy people across ages. The CDR3 is 12 amino acids. Germline lookup yields CDR1 SGHTA and CDR2 FQGTGA. Trimming shortened V by 4 bases and J by 12 bases, and 14 bases separated the two germline ends. This receptor was identified in a young man in good health. Sequencing input: blood. J is TRBJ2-3 and V is TRBV7-3, with D uncertain. The CDR3 nucleotides are TGTGCCAGCAGCTCAAGCGACTCTAGTCAGTATTTT. This sequence encodes CASSSSDSSQYF.